Listed below are T cell receptor beta chains from one sample, sequenced in a study of identical twins. One entry per CDR3 protein results from TCRdb running MiXCR on the 5' RACE reads. The sample records some 240,000 distinct CDR3 sequences, roughly 8.7% being singletons. These records were also assigned to another study, of yellow fever vaccine responses in identical twins.

What was sequenced was CD8+ T cells sorted from blood. These receptors were obtained from a woman in her late teens or twenties in good health. Each CDR3 is given with its conserved first and last residue. Each record gives: J gene, V gene, clone size, D gene, CDR3 DNA, CDR3 protein. The D gene is left open where the match is weak. Clone size is not always given. Where it is, it says once, few, many or a class for expanded clones.

TRBJ2-1 TRBV27 many . TGTGCCAGCAGTTCAGGAACGGGAAATGAGCAGTTCTTC CASSSGTGNEQFF
TRBJ2-7 TRBV7-6 few TRBD1 TGTGCCAGCAGCAAGGACAGGTTTAGCTCCTACGAGCAGTACTTC CASSKDRFSSYEQYF
TRBJ2-3 TRBV5-1 . TRBD2 TGCGCCAGCAGCGTCGGAGCGGGGGGCCCTGTGGATACGCAGTATTTT CASSVGAGGPVDTQYF
TRBJ2-1 TRBV14 . . TGTGCCAGCAGCCAAGATTTCAATCAAGATGAGGAGTTCTTC CASSQDFNQDEEFF
TRBJ2-1 TRBV12-3/TRBV12-4 . . TGTGCCAGCAGTCCCGACACCACCTACAATGAGCAGTTCTTC CASSPDTTYNEQFF
TRBJ1-5 TRBV4-1 few . TGCGCCAGCAGCCAAGAGCGGGCCGAGCCCCAGCATTTT CASSQERAEPQHF
TRBJ2-7 TRBV4-2 . TRBD1 TGTGCCAGCAGCCAAGATTTGGGGACAGGGGCCTACGAGCAGTACTTC CASSQDLGTGAYEQYF
TRBJ2-1 TRBV15 . . TGTGCCACCAGCGGACTGTGGGGTTCTGGTGAGCAGTTCTTC CATSGLWGSGEQFF
TRBJ2-3 TRBV7-8 few . TGTGCCAGCAGCGTCAAGATTAGCACAGATACGCAGTATTTT CASSVKISTDTQYF
TRBJ2-1 TRBV7-9 many . TGTGCCAGCAGCTTAGAGTCGAGTGAGCAGTTCTTC CASSLESSEQFF
TRBJ2-7 TRBV7-9 few TRBD1 TGTGCCAGCAGCTCGACCTGGGACAGCGCGAACGCCGAGCAGTACTTC CASSSTWDSANAEQYF
TRBJ2-6 TRBV4-1 few . TGCGCCAGCGGACCGACGGCTAGCTCTGGGGCCAACGTCCTGACTTTC CASGPTASSGANVLTF
TRBJ1-1 TRBV12-3/TRBV12-4 many . TGTGCCAGCAGTCACGGCGGGGCTGAAGCTTTCTTT CASSHGGAEAFF
TRBJ2-7 TRBV6-2/TRBV6-3 few . TGTGCCAGCAGTTACGGCCTAGCGAGTGAGCAGTACTTC CASSYGLASEQYF
TRBJ2-7 TRBV2 few . TGTGCCAGCATCCCGCAGCAGGGACTTTACGAGCAGTACTTC CASIPQQGLYEQYF
TRBJ2-7 TRBV9 . . TGTGCCAGCAGCGGGGACGGCTACTACGAGCAGTACTTC CASSGDGYYEQYF
TRBJ2-1 TRBV20-1 few TRBD1 TGCAGTGCTAACCCCAACGAGGGGGCACCGGCTTACAATGAGCAGTTCTTC CSANPNEGAPAYNEQFF
TRBJ2-1 TRBV7-8 many TRBD2 TGTGCCAGCAGCTTAGTTCCGCTAGCGGGATACGACAATGAGCAGTTCTTC CASSLVPLAGYDNEQFF
TRBJ2-7 TRBV7-2 many . TGTGCCAGCAGCCCCGACGGCTCCTACGAGCAGTACTTC CASSPDGSYEQYF
TRBJ1-5 TRBV5-6 many . TGTGCCAGCAGCTTGGCCGGACTAGGTAGCAATCAGCCCCAGCATTTT CASSLAGLGSNQPQHF
TRBJ2-2 TRBV3-1 few . TGTGCCAGCAGCCAAGGACTGGATTACACCGGGGAGCTGTTTTTT CASSQGLDYTGELFF
TRBJ2-7 TRBV28 . TRBD2 TGTGCCAGCAGTTTCCCGGGGGGTGAGACACCTAGCTCCTACGAGCAGTACTTC CASSFPGGETPSSYEQYF
TRBJ2-3 TRBV7-3 . . TGTGCCAGCAGCTTAAACGGAAGGGGGATTCACACAGATACGCAGTATTTT CASSLNGRGIHTDTQYF
TRBJ2-1 TRBV27 . . TGTGCCAGCAGTTTCCTTGTCGGGAATGAGCAGTTCTTC CASSFLVGNEQFF
TRBJ2-3 TRBV18 . TRBD2 TGTGCCAGCTCACCACCCGGACTAGCGGAGACAGATACGCAGTATTTT CASSPPGLAETDTQYF
TRBJ2-7 TRBV7-9 many . TGTGCCAGCAATAGTTGGGAGGACTTGAACTCCTACGAGCAGTACTTC CASNSWEDLNSYEQYF
TRBJ2-1 TRBV29-1 many . TGCAGCGTTGTGTTAGCGCTCTACAATGAGCAGTTCTTC CSVVLALYNEQFF
TRBJ2-3 TRBV13 . . TGTGCCAGCAGCCCGGGGCCGGGGTTTGGCACAGATACGCAGTATTTT CASSPGPGFGTDTQYF
TRBJ1-2 TRBV7-2 many TRBD1 TGTGCCAGCAGCTTCCGGGACAGGGATATTCGATATGGCTACACCTTC CASSFRDRDIRYGYTF
TRBJ2-3 TRBV6-1 few . TGTGCCAGCAGGGAGGGACACTTGCCAGATACGCAGTATTTT CASREGHLPDTQYF
TRBJ2-3 TRBV4-1 . . TGCGCCAGCAGCCCGGGACATAACACAGATACGCAGTATTTT CASSPGHNTDTQYF
TRBJ2-5 TRBV7-6 few . TGTGCCAGCCGGCCCCAGGGCGCAGAGACCCAGTACTTC CASRPQGAETQYF
TRBJ2-1 TRBV5-6 few TRBD2 TGTGCCAGCAGTCAAAGAGGACTAGCGGGACTTAATGAGCAGTTCTTC CASSQRGLAGLNEQFF
TRBJ2-3 TRBV12-3/TRBV12-4 few . TGTGCCAGCAGTTTCGGACAAATGCAGTATTTT CASSFGQMQYF
TRBJ2-1 TRBV5-6 . . TGTGCCAGCAGCTTGGGTAGGGCTCGTGAGCAGTTCTTC CASSLGRAREQFF
TRBJ2-5 TRBV7-6 . . TGTGCCAGCAGCACACGGGGGTCTGGGTACCAAGAGACCCAGTACTTC CASSTRGSGYQETQYF
TRBJ1-5 TRBV12-3/TRBV12-4 . . TGTGCCAGCAGGCCTTCAGGGGGCAATCAGCCCCAGCATTTT CASRPSGGNQPQHF
TRBJ2-1 TRBV7-9 few TRBD2 TGTGCCAGCAGCTTAGGGACTAGCTTAACTGAGCAGTTCTTC CASSLGTSLTEQFF
TRBJ2-7 TRBV12-3/TRBV12-4 few TRBD2 TGTGCCAGCAGTTCACGCGGGACTAGCGGGGGATCCTACGAGCAGTACTTC CASSSRGTSGGSYEQYF
TRBJ2-5 TRBV7-9 few TRBD1 TGTGCCAGCAGCTCAACGACAGGGGGGGAGACCCAGTACTTC CASSSTTGGETQYF
TRBJ2-1 TRBV7-9 . . TGTGCCAGCAGCACCACCGGGACCAATTACTACAATGAGCAGTTCTTC CASSTTGTNYYNEQFF
TRBJ2-7 TRBV27 many . TGTGCCAGCAGTTTCGGACAGAGGGCAGGGGAGCAGTACTTC CASSFGQRAGEQYF
TRBJ1-2 TRBV10-3 few . TGTGCCATCAGTGAGTCGGTGACAAACTATGGCTACACCTTC CAISESVTNYGYTF